Described below is a single T cell receptor (beta chain) sequence and its context. The data stem from a study of blood T cell repertoires in COVID-19. Study-wide context: Samples taken during acute and convalescent COVID-19 were collected in the United States, Italy and Spain. PBMCs, B-cell-depleted T cells, or T cells provided the cDNA or gDNA that made up the material.

Patients at the Seattle site were enrolled during active infection and followed longitudinally. The CDR3 contains 14 residues. Per the germline V gene, CDR1 is MDHEN and CDR2 is SYDVKM. The V gene lost 10 bases and the J gene lost 0 bases, with 10 bases spanning the gap. In the original analysis: Amplification from reference gene primers served as the basis for estimated nucleated cell counts. Some clones are missing from TCRdb's copy, which holds only in-frame ones; the method was immunoSEQ multiplex PCR. The DNA gave D and trimming, while V, J and clone size come from that table. The data contain 200,000 to 300,000 clones, about 82% of them seen just once; the ten biggest clones take up around 6%.

The rearrangement uses TRBV28 and TRBJ2-6; D unresolved. This TCR was recovered from a woman older than 75 with COVID-19, enrolled during active disease. Sequenced: peripheral blood. The CDR3 sequence is CATFEDSGANVLTF. DNA for the CDR3: TGTGCCACCTTCGAGGACTCTGGGGCCAACGTCCTGACTTTC.